This passage covers 5 T cell receptor beta chains from one sample sequenced in a study of relationships among human T cell subsets. The T cell receptor alpha and beta CDR3 regions were amplified from mRNA by semiquantitative ARM-PCR. ARM-PCR used tagged nested gene-specific primers, then communal superprimers for exponential amplification. TCRdb called the multiplex PCR reads again in MiXCR, with one record for every CDR3 protein. The sample shows approximately 14,000 distinct CDR3 sequences, less than 65% of them seen only once. Anti-CD25 beads selected CD4+CD25+ regulatory T cells from positively selected CD4+ cells. Sequenced sample: Tregs sorted from blood. These receptors originate from a man in his forties or fifties in good health.

Comments on this clonotype: Mismatch with germline at one junction end may stem from a read error. The gene calls are TRBV11-2 and TRBJ2-4, with D possibly matching TRBD2 (5 bases). From germline, CDR1 is SGHAT and CDR2 FQNNGV. The CDR3 has 14 amino acids. The CDR3: CASSSRLARNIQYF. The CDR3 DNA reads as TGTGCCAGCAGCTCCCGGCTAGCCAGAAACATTCAGTACTTC.

This clonotype turned up a few times. The chain recombines TRBV5-4 with TRBJ2-1, with D perhaps TRBD2 (5 bases). Trimming took off 1 base at V and 7 bases at J, with 6 bases between the two ends. Germline V gives CDR1 SGHNT, CDR2 YYREEE (reference sequence). The CDR3 has 12 amino acids. CDR3 protein: CASSLTGNEQFF. Here the CDR3 DNA reads TGTGCCAGCAGCTTGACGGGGAATGAGCAGTTCTTC.

The V and J genes are TRBV12-3 or TRBV12-4 and TRBJ1-5, with D possibly being TRBD1 (6 bases). Between the trimmed V and J ends, which lost 7 bases and 13 bases, there was a span of 17 bases. CDR3 size: 12 residues. CDR3 protein: CASTLSGGRQHF. The CDR3 DNA reads as TGTGCCAGCACCCTCAGTGGGGGGCGACAGCATTTT.

The chain employs TRBV11-2 and TRBJ2-3; D might be TRBD2 (5 bases). The germline CDR1 and CDR2 sequences are SGHAT and FQNNGV. The germline V and J ends were trimmed by 3 bases and 2 bases, with 21 bases remaining between them. This CDR3 spans 18 amino acids. CDR3 in amino acids: CASSFPMAGEGDTDTQYF. Written as DNA, the CDR3 is TGTGCCAGCAGCTTCCCGATGGCCGGAGAGGGCGACACAGATACGCAGTATTTT.

This clonotype turned up a few times. The chain has TRBV2 and TRBJ1-6; the D is unclear. Per the germline V gene, CDR1 is SNHLY and CDR2 is FYNNEI. V shed 6 bases and J shed 7 bases, with 16 bases lying between them. This CDR3 region has 15 residues. The CDR3 DNA reads TGTGCCAGCAGAAAAGAAGGGCAGGCAAATTCACCCCTCCACTTT. Protein: CASRKEGQANSPLHF.